This entry describes one TCR beta chain. The data were taken from a study of blood T cell repertoires in COVID-19. In the original workflow: Counts of nucleated cells, estimated from reference gene primer amplification, were obtained. The assay was immunoSEQ multiplex PCR, and TCRdb's table has in-frame clones only and misses some. V and J calls and clone size follow that table, whereas D and trimming were derived from the DNA. The data hold some 270,000 clones, with roughly 91% observed a single time. Germline CDR1 and CDR2: SGHNT and YYREEE (reference sequence). The CDR3 sequence is 13 residues long. V was pared by 0 bases and J by 5 bases, with 8 bases between.

The sequenced sample was peripheral blood. The clonotype comes from a man aged 25 to 40 with acute or convalescent COVID-19. V is TRBV5-4 and J is TRBJ1-2; D call uncertain. The CDR3 coding sequence is TGTGCCAGCAGCTTGGGGGCAAGGTATGGCTACACCTTC. It yields the protein CASSLGARYGYTF.